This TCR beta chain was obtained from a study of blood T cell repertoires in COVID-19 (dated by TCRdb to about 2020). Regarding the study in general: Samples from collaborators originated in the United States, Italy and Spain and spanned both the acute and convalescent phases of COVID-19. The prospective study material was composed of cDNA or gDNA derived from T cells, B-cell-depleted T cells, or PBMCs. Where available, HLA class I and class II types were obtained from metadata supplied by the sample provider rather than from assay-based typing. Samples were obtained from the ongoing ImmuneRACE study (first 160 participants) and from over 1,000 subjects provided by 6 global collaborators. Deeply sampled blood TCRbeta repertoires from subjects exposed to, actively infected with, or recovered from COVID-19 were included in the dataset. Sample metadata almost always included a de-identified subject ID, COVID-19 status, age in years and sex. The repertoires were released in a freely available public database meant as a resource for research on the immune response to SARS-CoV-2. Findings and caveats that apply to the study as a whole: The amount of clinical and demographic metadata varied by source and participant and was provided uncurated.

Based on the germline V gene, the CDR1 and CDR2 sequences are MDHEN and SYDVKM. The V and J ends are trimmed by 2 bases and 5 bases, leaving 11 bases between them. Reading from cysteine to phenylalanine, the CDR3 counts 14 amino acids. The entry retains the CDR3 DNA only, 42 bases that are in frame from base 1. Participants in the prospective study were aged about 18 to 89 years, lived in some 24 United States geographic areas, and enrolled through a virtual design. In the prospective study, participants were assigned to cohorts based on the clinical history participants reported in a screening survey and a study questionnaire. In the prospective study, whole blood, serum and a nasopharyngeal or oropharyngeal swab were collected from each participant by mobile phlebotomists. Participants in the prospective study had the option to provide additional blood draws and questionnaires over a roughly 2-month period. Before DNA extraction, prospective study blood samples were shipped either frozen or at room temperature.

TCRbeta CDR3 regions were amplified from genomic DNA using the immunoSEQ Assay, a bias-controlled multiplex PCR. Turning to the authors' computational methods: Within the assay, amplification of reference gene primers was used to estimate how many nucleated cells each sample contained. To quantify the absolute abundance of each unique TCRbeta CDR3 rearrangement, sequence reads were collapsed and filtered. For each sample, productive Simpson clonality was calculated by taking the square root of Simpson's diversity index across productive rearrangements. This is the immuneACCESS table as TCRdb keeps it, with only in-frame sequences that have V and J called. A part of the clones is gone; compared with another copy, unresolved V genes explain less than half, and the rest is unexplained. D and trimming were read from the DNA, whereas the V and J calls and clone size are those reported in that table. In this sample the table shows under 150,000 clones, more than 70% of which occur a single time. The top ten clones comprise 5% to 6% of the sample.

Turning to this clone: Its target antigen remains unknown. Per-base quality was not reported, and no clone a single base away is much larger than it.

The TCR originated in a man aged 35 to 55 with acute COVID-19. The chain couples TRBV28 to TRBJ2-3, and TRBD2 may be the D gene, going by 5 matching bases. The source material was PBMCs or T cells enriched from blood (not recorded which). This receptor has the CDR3 CASSLLSGGDTQYF. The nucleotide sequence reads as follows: TGTGCCAGCAGTTTACTGAGCGGTGGAGATACGCAGTATTTT.